This T cell receptor beta chain is from a study of OX40 agonist ivuxolimab in advanced cancers. Overall study findings and caveats: At 0.1 to 3.0 mg/kg, clonal expansion of CD4+ and CD8+ blood T cells had occurred by week 6.

The J segment lost 2 bases and the V segment lost 0 bases, leaving 6 bases of the junction unmatched. The CDR3 totals 17 residues. CDR1 is SGHRS and CDR2 is YFSETQ in the germline V gene. Details on this clone: The antigen remains undetermined.

TCRdb's copy holds only in-frame clones and misses some; the assay was immunoSEQ multiplex PCR. The repertoire has over 95,000 clones, roughly 91% of them found once; the top ten carry around 0.31%. Sequencing used CD4+ or CD8+ T cells sorted from blood, obtained in a trial of the OX40 agonist ivuxolimab. This sequence was found in an adult with an advanced solid tumor such as melanoma, head and neck, liver or kidney cancer. The chain couples TRBV5-1 to TRBJ2-2; 8 nucleotides match TRBD2. CDR3 bases: TGCGCCAGCAGCTTGGGGAGCGGGAGTTTTAACACCGGGGAGCTGTTTTTT. This sequence encodes CASSLGSGSFNTGELFF.